This T cell receptor (beta chain) was retrieved from a study of T cell responses to AZD1222 COVID-19 vaccine. The protocol was immunoSEQ multiplex PCR, while the TCRdb copy is restricted to in-frame clones and leaves out a portion. The sample yields 100,000 to 150,000 clones, around 84% seen once. General study results and limits: The donor cohort was predominantly white British with a female majority, and clonal diversity may have been underestimated. Reportedly, nearly half the spike-specific TCRs target unmutated variant regions. The study found Spike-specific TCR breadth and depth rose after two AZD1222 doses.

About this clone itself: The antigen is not known.

The sequence was obtained from an adult who received the AZD1222 COVID-19 vaccine. The sample in question was peripheral blood, obtained 28 days after the second AZD1222 dose.

The CDR3 coding sequence is TGTGCCAGCAGCTATACGACACTGATAACTAATGAAAAACTGTTTTTT. This translates into CASSYTTLITNEKLFF. This chain links TRBV7-9 with TRBJ1-4, with D unclear. V was clipped by 4 bases and J by 1 base, with 13 bases between them. The germline V gene has CDR1 SEHNR and CDR2 FQNEAQ (reference sequence). The CDR3 has 16 amino acids. Full variable domain (outside the CDR3, taken from reference TRBV7-9 and TRBJ1-4): DTGVSQNPRHKITKRGQNVTFRCDPISEHNRLYWYRQTLGQGPEFLTYFQNEAQLEKSRLLSDRFSAERPKGSFSTLEIQRTEQGDSAMYLCASSYTTLITNEKLFFGSGTQLSVL.